Listed below are T cell receptor beta chains from one sample, sequenced in a study of blood T cell repertoires in COVID-19. The table came from immunoSEQ multiplex PCR; TCRdb's copy has only in-frame clones and leaves some out. The sample contains about 70,000 clones, around three quarters of which appear only once. Sequenced input: peripheral blood. The receptor set was obtained from a woman of 80 years or more with active or convalescent COVID-19. Both conserved end residues are part of each CDR3. The order of the fields is D gene, V gene, J gene, clone size, CDR3 DNA, CDR3 protein. D genes are given only for firm matches. A row's size may be missing; if present it is once, few, many or a size class.

TRBD1	TRBV19	TRBJ2-1	-	TGTGCCAGTAGTCTCTCGACAGGGAATGAGCAGTTCTTC	CASSLSTGNEQFF
TRBD1	TRBV7-2	TRBJ2-1	-	TGTGCCAGCAGCTCCCCAGGGGGCGATGAGCAGTTCTTC	CASSSPGGDEQFF
-	TRBV7-2	TRBJ1-1	-	TGTGCCAGCAGCTTGGCAGGGGTGAACACTGAAGCTTTCTTT	CASSLAGVNTEAFF
-	TRBV19	TRBJ1-1	-	TGTGCCAGTAGTATTGTTGGAGACACTGAAGCTTTCTTT	CASSIVGDTEAFF
-	TRBV6-5	TRBJ1-6	-	TGTGCCAGTAAGCGGACTCCCGGAGAGGATTCACCCCTCCACTTT	CASKRTPGEDSPLHF
TRBD2	TRBV19	TRBJ2-1	-	TGTGCCAGTAGTAACCCTCTAGCGGGGATAAACAATGAGCAGTTCTTC	CASSNPLAGINNEQFF
TRBD2	TRBV3-1/TRBV3-2	TRBJ2-3	once	TGTGCCAGCAGCCAGGGCGGGGGGGCCGGTACGCAGTATTTT	CASSQGGGAGTQYF
TRBD1	TRBV30	TRBJ2-1	few	TGTGCCTGGAGCCAGGGGGTTTTGGACAATGAGCAGTTCTTC	CAWSQGVLDNEQFF
TRBD1	TRBV9	TRBJ1-6	few	TGTGCCAGCAGCGTAGAGGGACAGGGTTATTCACCCCTCCACTTT	CASSVEGQGYSPLHF
-	TRBV19	TRBJ2-7	many	TGTGCCAGTAGTATCGCGGGAATCAACGAGCAGTACTTC	CASSIAGINEQYF
TRBD1	TRBV5-4	TRBJ2-3	-	TGTGCCAGCAGCTTGGGGGACAGCCGGGCCACAGATACGCAGTATTTT	CASSLGDSRATDTQYF
TRBD2	TRBV11-2	TRBJ2-1	once	TGTGCCAGCAGCCTCGGTTGGTTAGCGGGGTCATACAATGAGCAGTTCTTC	CASSLGWLAGSYNEQFF
TRBD1	TRBV7-9	TRBJ2-5	-	TGTGCCAGCAGCTTAGCCGGGACAGGGGAAGAGACCCAGTACTTC	CASSLAGTGEETQYF
-	TRBV7-2	TRBJ1-5	-	TGTGCCAGCAGCAAAACAGGGAATCAGCCCCAGCATTTT	CASSKTGNQPQHF
TRBD1	TRBV6-5	TRBJ1-2	-	TGTGCCAGCAAAAAAACAGGGGAGGTTGGCTATGGCTACACCTTC	CASKKTGEVGYGYTF
-	TRBV6-6	TRBJ1-2	-	TGTGCCAGCAGTTACTCTTCAGGGGCTGGTGGCTACACCTTC	CASSYSSGAGGYTF
-	TRBV10-3	TRBJ1-1	-	TGTGCCATCAGTGATTCCGTATTTCGGGGCACTGAAGCTTTCTTT	CAISDSVFRGTEAFF
-	TRBV30	TRBJ1-1	few	TGTGCCTGGAGTGTATGGGGGGTGACTGAAGCTTTCTTT	CAWSVWGVTEAFF
-	TRBV4-1	TRBJ2-7	-	TGCGCCAGCAGCCAAGTCTCGGGGGAATACGAGCAGTACTTC	CASSQVSGEYEQYF
TRBD2	TRBV6-5	TRBJ2-7	few	TGTGCCAGTTATACCCCCGACGGGGGGGGAGAGCAGTACTTC	CASYTPDGGGEQYF
-	TRBV6-5	TRBJ1-1	few	TGTGCCAGCAGTCAGGGGATGAACACTGAAGCTTTCTTT	CASSQGMNTEAFF
-	TRBV2	TRBJ2-1	-	TGTGCCAGCAGTGAATCTAGTCTCCCCTACAATGAGCAGTTCTTC	CASSESSLPYNEQFF
TRBD2	TRBV27	TRBJ2-3	-	TGTGCCAGCAGTTTTTCTAGCGGGGTCCCCACAGATACGCAGTATTTT	CASSFSSGVPTDTQYF
-	TRBV7-8	TRBJ2-7	-	TGTGCCAGCAGCTTAGTCGGGTTGGAGGGAGGGCAGTACTTC	CASSLVGLEGGQYF
TRBD1	TRBV6-4	TRBJ1-2	-	TGTGCCAGCCGCCCCGGGACAGAATTTGGCTATGGCTACACCTTC	CASRPGTEFGYGYTF
-	TRBV7-2	TRBJ1-5	-	TGTGCCAGCAGCTTAGGAGGGAACTACAATCAGCCCCAGCATTTT	CASSLGGNYNQPQHF
-	TRBV7-9	TRBJ2-1	-	TGTGCCAGCAGCTTAGATTACAGTAATGAGCAGTTCTTC	CASSLDYSNEQFF
-	TRBV29-1	TRBJ1-1	-	TGCAGCGTTGAACCCAGGCTGAACACTGAAGCTTTCTTT	CSVEPRLNTEAFF
-	TRBV6-5	TRBJ1-2	few	TGTGCCAGCAGTTACGGGCAGATCTATGGCTACACCTTC	CASSYGQIYGYTF
TRBD1	TRBV19	TRBJ1-1	-	TGTGCCAGTAGGGGGACAGCTGAAGCTTTCTTT	CASRGTAEAFF
-	TRBV7-9	TRBJ1-2	-	TGTGCCAGCAGCCTCGGGGAGGGCTCGCGATATGGCTACACCTTC	CASSLGEGSRYGYTF
-	TRBV4-3	TRBJ1-4	-	TGCGCCAGCAGCCAAGAACGCCTGGGGGGGAGGGTTAATACTAATGAAAAACTGTTTTTT	CASSQERLGGRVNTNEKLFF
-	TRBV5-1	TRBJ1-1	-	TGCGCCAGCAGCCGTTCAGGGAACACTGAAGCTTTCTTT	CASSRSGNTEAFF
TRBD1	TRBV6-6	TRBJ1-1	-	TGTGCCAGCAGTCCCCGGACAGGGGCGGCGGCCGACACTGAAGCTTTCTTT	CASSPRTGAAADTEAFF
TRBD2	TRBV3-1/TRBV3-2	TRBJ2-7	-	TGTGCCAGCAGCCAAGTAATAGGACTAGCGGGAGCCTACGAGCAGTACTTC	CASSQVIGLAGAYEQYF
-	TRBV3-1/TRBV3-2	TRBJ2-4	-	TGTGCCAGCAGCCAAGGCACTGGGCCACAAAACATTCAGTACTTC	CASSQGTGPQNIQYF